This T cell receptor beta chain was documented in a study of molecular identifiers for immune sequencing clone quantification. As CD8+CD4-CCR7+CD45RA+ cells, naive CD8 T cells were sorted. This CDR3 is built from 13 residues. CDR1 MDHEN and CDR2 SYDVKM come from the germline V gene. V was shortened by 6 bases and J by 8 bases, with 16 bases between the two germline ends. Preparation methods for the bulk TCR libraries were those previously described, with listed TCR primers. TCRdb called the PCR reads again in MiXCR, with one record for every CDR3 protein. This sample has about 510,000 distinct CDR3 sequences, with 20% to 25% found just once.

This chain connects TRBV28 to TRBJ1-2; D not resolved. Material: naive CD8+ T cells from blood, with Jurkat cell RNA spiked in. Specified subset: FACS-sorted CD8+CD4-CCR7+CD45RA+ naive T cells. The sequence was collected from a human donor in good health. Some libraries in this study had Jurkat cell RNA spiked in. The CDR3 loop is CASSQTGREGYTF. CDR3 nucleotide sequence: TGTGCCAGCAGCCAGACGGGCAGAGAAGGCTACACCTTC.